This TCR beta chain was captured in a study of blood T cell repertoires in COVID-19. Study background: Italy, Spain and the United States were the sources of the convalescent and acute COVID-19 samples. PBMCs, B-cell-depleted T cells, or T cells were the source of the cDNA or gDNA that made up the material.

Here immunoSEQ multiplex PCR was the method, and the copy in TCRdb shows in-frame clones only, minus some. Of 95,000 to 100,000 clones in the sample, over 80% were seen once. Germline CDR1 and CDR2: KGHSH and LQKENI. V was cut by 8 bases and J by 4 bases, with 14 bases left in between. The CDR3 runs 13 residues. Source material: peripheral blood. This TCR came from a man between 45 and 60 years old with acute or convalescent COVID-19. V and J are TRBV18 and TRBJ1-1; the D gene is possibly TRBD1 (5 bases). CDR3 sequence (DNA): TGTGCCAGCGGGAGGGGTGCCGGCACTGAAGCTTTCTTT. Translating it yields CASGRGAGTEAFF.